This TCR beta chain is from a study of radiation and T cells in renal cell carcinoma. In regard to this clone: The antigen is undetermined.

Per the germline V gene, CDR1 is LNHDA and CDR2 is SQIVND (reference sequence). The CDR3 covers 14 residues. V lost 6 bases and J 0 bases, leaving 10 bases between the germline ends. This sample's time point: baseline pretreatment blood. Treatment reported: 15 Gy SBRT to primary tumor, nephrectomy 4 weeks later. Serial blood draws occurred at baseline and 2 and 4 weeks post-SBRT. The tumor was a clear cell renal cell carcinoma. Sequenced by immunoSEQ multiplex PCR; TCRdb stores in-frame clones only, minus some. Of about 130,000 clones in the sample, nearly 90% were seen once. Points from the study as a whole: No pretreatment tumor biopsies were available for baseline clonotypes. In blood, top tumor clones expanded by 2 weeks, shrinking by 4.

The source material was blood, sampled from a patient whose treatment included radiotherapy and nephrectomy. V and J are TRBV19 and TRBJ2-3; possibly TRBD2 for D (6 bases). The sequence came from a woman aged 45-65 years with renal cell carcinoma. The chain's CDR3 is CASSARGSTDTQYF. The CDR3 DNA reads as TGTGCCAGTAGCGCCCGGGGGAGCACAGATACGCAGTATTTT.